The 20 T cell receptor beta chains below were found in one sample sequenced in a study of T cell changes during pregnancy in multiple sclerosis (dated by TCRdb to about 2019). Libraries were made using the immunoSEQ multiplex PCR assay. TCRdb provides this immuneACCESS table in a form limited to in-frame rearrangements. Some clones are lacking; in checked studies, under half of them reflect an unresolved V gene, and why the rest are absent is not known. The sample contains tens of thousands of clones, about 92% of them found a single time. The ten largest clones capture 0.67% of the sample. Source: CD4+ T cells from peripheral blood mononuclear cells, taken in the third trimester of pregnancy. The source of these receptors is a female donor with multiple sclerosis, enrolled in a pregnancy study.

The chain carries TRBV28 and TRBJ2-2, with 7 bases matching TRBD1. Trimming took 6 bases from V and 4 from J; bases not matched to a gene: 11. The germline V gene has CDR1 MDHEN and CDR2 SYDVKM. The CDR3 sequence is 16 residues long. This CDR3 is CASSKATGLFTGELFF. DNA for the CDR3: TGTGCCAGCAGCAAGGCGACAGGGTTATTCACCGGGGAGCTGTTTTTT.

This chain connects TRBV18 to TRBJ2-7; D remains ambiguous. Trimming took 2 bases from V and 5 from J, leaving 13 bases between them. There are 14 residues in the CDR3. Looked up from germline, CDR1 is KGHSH and CDR2 is LQKENI. CDR3 loop: CASSPTGPPNEQYF. DNA for the CDR3: TGTGCCAGCTCACCAACCGGTCCCCCCAACGAGCAGTACTTC.

This chain connects TRBV28 to TRBJ2-3, with no clear D. The germline V gene has CDR1 MDHEN and CDR2 SYDVKM. V lost 5 bases, J lost 4 bases, and 13 bases lay in between. The CDR3 spans 14 residues. The chain's CDR3 is CASSPHRVADTQYF. Here the CDR3 DNA reads TGTGCCAGCAGTCCTCACCGAGTAGCAGATACGCAGTATTTT.

This clone occurred once. The chain is built from TRBV5-1 and TRBJ1-4, with TRBD1 identical over 8 bases. Trimming cost V 2 bases and J 5 bases; bases outside gene matches: 2. The CDR3 is 14 residues long. Germline V gives CDR1 SGHRS, CDR2 YFSETQ. The CDR3 sequence is CASSLTGGNEKLFF. The CDR3 DNA reads as TGCGCCAGCAGCTTAACAGGGGGGAATGAAAAACTGTTTTTT.

In the case of this clone: A junction boundary mismatches the germline segment, possibly from a read error. The J gene is TRBJ2-1, the V gene TRBV11-2; possible D gene TRBD2, 5 bases. Looked up from germline, CDR1 is SGHAT and CDR2 is FQNNGV. The CDR3 length is 14 residues. This CDR3 reads CASSLEDSAVGQFF. The CDR3 DNA reads TGTGCCAGCAGCCTAGAGGATAGCGCTGTGGGGCAGTTCTTC.

The V gene is TRBV6-5, the J gene TRBJ1-2; perhaps TRBD1 as D (6 bases). V lost 5 bases and J lost 2, with 6 bases in between. CDR3 length: 12 residues. Germline assignment: CDR1 MNHEY and CDR2 SVGAGI. The CDR3 reads CASSTGNYGYTF. CDR3 nucleotide sequence: TGTGCCAGCAGTACAGGGAACTATGGCTACACCTTC.

The CDR3 nucleotides read TGTGCCATCAGCGGTCCACAGGTCACTGAAGCTTTCTTT. Residues: CAISGPQVTEAFF. The rearrangement uses TRBV10-3 and TRBJ1-1; D might be TRBD1 (5 bases). The CDR3 loop spans 13 amino acids. Trimming removed 6 bases from V and 4 bases from J, with 12 bases in between. CDR1 is ENHRY and CDR2 is SYGVKD in the germline V gene.

V and J are TRBV19 and TRBJ2-7; 7 bases fit TRBD1. Germline CDR1 reads LNHDA; CDR2 reads SQIVND (reference sequence). V was pared by 1 base and J by 2 bases, with 5 bases of the junction left unmatched. This CDR3 contains 15 residues. In DNA form, the CDR3 reads TGTGCCAGTAGTATAGGTTACGGGACAGCCTACGAGCAGTACTTC. Its translation is CASSIGYGTAYEQYF.

Only one count was recorded for this clone. The gene calls are TRBV2 and TRBJ2-6, with a weak D call TRBD2 (5 bases). The CDR3 runs to 16 residues. Trimming cost V 5 bases and J 1 base, with 12 bases left between them. Germline V gene lookup returns CDR1 SNHLY and CDR2 FYNNEI. The CDR3 DNA follows: TGTGCCAGCAGTAGCGGTTCGGTGTCTGGGGCCAACGTCCTGACTTTC. It yields the protein CASSSGSVSGANVLTF.

V usage is TRBV7-2 and J usage is TRBJ2-2, with 7 positions matching TRBD2. CDR3 length: 16 amino acids. Trimming removed 6 bases from V and 6 bases from J; junction bases left unmatched: 13. From germline, CDR1 is SGHTA and CDR2 FQGNSA. The DNA of the CDR3 is TGTGCCAGCAGTCCACTCCGGGACCGGGGGGCCGGGGAGCTGTTTTTT. The encoded protein is CASSPLRDRGAGELFF.

The gene calls are TRBV25-1 and TRBJ2-7; 8 nucleotides agree with TRBD1. The germline CDR1 and CDR2 sequences are MGHDK and SYGVNS. The CDR3 runs 14 residues. J gave up 5 bases and V 6 bases, and 9 bases lay outside the gene matches. The DNA of the CDR3 is TGTGCCAGCAGAGGACAGGGAGAAAGCCACGAGCAGTACTTC. Its translation: CASRGQGESHEQYF.

This chain uses TRBV19 with TRBJ2-5; 15 bases agree with TRBD2. This CDR3 is built from 17 residues. V gave up 3 bases and J gave up 9 bases; unmatched junction bases: 11. Germline V gene lookup returns CDR1 LNHDA and CDR2 SQIVND (reference sequence). The CDR3 DNA follows: TGTGCCAGTAGTATGGGACTAGCGGGAGGACCGCGCTCTCCCCAGTACTTC. Amino acid sequence: CASSMGLAGGPRSPQYF. The complete variable domain, with remaining parts taken from reference TRBV19 and TRBJ2-5, reads DGGITQSPKYLFRKEGQNVTLSCEQNLNHDAMYWYRQDPGQGLRLIYYSQIVNDFQKGDIAEGYSVSREKKESFPLTVTSAQKNPTAFYLCASSMGLAGGPRSPQYFGPGTRLLVL.

This chain links TRBV7-8 with TRBJ1-2; D possibly corresponds to TRBD1 (5 bases). This CDR3 has 15 amino acids. CDR1 is SGHVS, CDR2 FQNEAQ, per germline. The V end lost 1 base, the J end lost 7 bases, and 16 bases lay between the germline ends. CDR3 coding DNA: TGTGCCAGCAGCTTAGTAGGGGCCGCGTCTGGTGGCTACACCTTC. This gives the protein CASSLVGAASGGYTF.

The V gene is TRBV30, the J gene TRBJ1-4; 12 bases agree with TRBD1. V was pared by 2 bases and J by 8 bases, with 3 bases of the junction left unmatched. The CDR3 length is 14 residues. In germline, CDR1 is GTSNPN, CDR2 SVGIG (reference sequence). CDR3 amino acids: CAWSHGTGGEKLFF. The CDR3 DNA reads as TGTGCCTGGAGTCACGGGACAGGGGGCGAAAAACTGTTTTTT.

The V gene is TRBV6-4, the J gene TRBJ1-2; TRBD1 is a possible D gene (6 bases). The CDR3 covers 15 residues. In germline, CDR1 is MRHNA, CDR2 SNTAGT. V was shortened by 3 bases and J by 1 base, with 12 bases between the two germline ends. The CDR3 DNA reads as TGTGCCAGCAGTGAAAACAGGGAGGGTAACTATGGCTACACCTTC. It specifies CASSENREGNYGYTF.

This chain joins TRBV19 and TRBJ2-5, with TRBD1 matching over 10 bases. The CDR3 is 14 amino acids. Trimming cost V 4 bases and J 6 bases; bases outside gene matches: 5. The germline gives CDR1 LNHDA, CDR2 SQIVND (reference sequence). The chain's CDR3 is CASSRDRGVQTQYF. CDR3 nucleotide sequence: TGTGCCAGTAGTAGGGACAGGGGAGTACAGACCCAGTACTTC.

This sequence joins TRBV2 and TRBJ2-2, with 8 bases matching TRBD1. Unmatched junction bases numbered 4, after V lost 5 bases and J lost 2 bases. CDR1 and CDR2 from the germline V gene are SNHLY and FYNNEI. CDR3 length: 15 residues. CDR3 bases: TGTGCCAGCAGTAAGGACAGGGCCAACACCGGGGAGCTGTTTTTT. Amino acids: CASSKDRANTGELFF.

The chain employs TRBV5-1 and TRBJ1-5; TRBD1 is a possible D gene (5 bases). Germline V gene lookup returns CDR1 SGHRS and CDR2 YFSETQ. CDR3 length: 14 residues. Trimming left V 4 bases short and J 7 bases short, with 15 bases between. As DNA, the CDR3 is TGCGCCAGCAGCGAGGGACTTGACGGCCAGCCCCAGCATTTT. This translates into CASSEGLDGQPQHF.

This clone was seen a single time. The rearrangement links TRBV15 to TRBJ2-7; TRBD1 matches 8 bases. V shed 2 bases, J shed 1 base, and the junction held 4 bases outside the gene matches. The CDR3 is made up of 15 amino acids. Germline CDR1 reads LNHNV; CDR2 reads YYDKDF (reference sequence). The CDR3 DNA reads TGTGCCACCAGCAGAAAGACAGGGGAATCCTACGAGCAGTACTTC. Protein product: CATSRKTGESYEQYF.

Concerning this clone: Different DNA sequences within this sample yield the same CDR3. V usage is TRBV7-3 and J usage is TRBJ2-3; 8 bases agree with TRBD2. V lost 2 bases, J lost 6 bases, and 1 base stayed unmatched. CDR1 is SGHTA and CDR2 is FQGTGA in the germline V gene. CDR3 size: 13 residues. CDR3 DNA sequence: TGTGCCAGCAGCTTACGGGAGGGGGATACGCAGTATTTT. Its protein is CASSLREGDTQYF.